These 27 T cell receptor beta chains were all obtained from the same sample, sequenced in a study of cytomegalovirus exposure and HLA in healthy donors. 60 Vbeta and 13 Jbeta primers were used in PCR. Produced via immunoSEQ multiplex PCR; TCRdb's table is partial and in-frame only. The sample includes about 95,000 clones, 81% of them seen just once. The material sequenced was PBMCs. Receptors were obtained from a woman in her seventies in good health and CMV-seropositive.

This rearrangement joins TRBV28 to TRBJ1-1, with D tentatively TRBD1 (5 bases). V was trimmed by 4 bases and J by 8 bases, leaving 11 bases between them. The CDR3 runs 12 residues. Per germline, CDR1 MDHEN and CDR2 SYDVKM. In nucleotides, the CDR3 is TGTGCCAGCAGTTATTTCAACAGGGAAGCTTTCTTT. Translating gives CASSYFNREAFF.

The chain combines TRBV7-9 with TRBJ2-7; tentatively, D is TRBD2 (6 bases). The length of the CDR3 is 14 residues. CDR1 SEHNR and CDR2 FQNEAQ come from the germline V gene (reference sequence). V was cut by 6 bases and J by 3 bases, with 15 bases left in between. CDR3 amino acids: CASRSGTGDYEQYF. The CDR3 DNA reads TGTGCCAGCAGATCCGGGACTGGGGACTACGAGCAGTACTTC.

This clone was recorded only once. The chain carries TRBV11-2 and TRBJ2-3, with D uncertain. This CDR3 has 16 residues. Germline V lookup: CDR1 SGHAT, CDR2 FQNNGV. V lost 5 bases, J lost 4 bases, and 19 bases lay in between. The CDR3 sequence is CASSPRPARSADTQYF. CDR3 in DNA: TGTGCCAGCAGCCCGAGGCCAGCGCGGTCGGCAGATACGCAGTATTTT.

This rearrangement joins TRBV7-9 to TRBJ2-3; D may be TRBD2 (7 bases). The CDR3 length is 14 residues. Between the trimmed V and J ends, which lost 0 bases and 8 bases, there was a span of 12 bases. Per the germline V gene, CDR1 is SEHNR and CDR2 is FQNEAQ (reference sequence). The CDR3 loop reads CASSLAGGGPTQYF. As DNA, the CDR3 is TGTGCCAGCAGCTTAGCGGGAGGGGGTCCTACGCAGTATTTT.

The V call is TRBV29-1, the J call TRBJ1-1, with D perhaps TRBD1 (6 bases). Trimming removed 7 bases at V and 5 bases at J, with 20 bases between. In germline, CDR1 is SQVTM, CDR2 ANQGSEA. The CDR3 sequence is 14 residues long. This CDR3 is CSAISSTGLTEAFF. The CDR3 DNA follows: TGCAGCGCCATATCAAGTACAGGGTTAACTGAAGCTTTCTTT.

V is TRBV6-1 and J is TRBJ2-3; TRBD1 might be the D (6 bases). Trimming left V 4 bases short and J 4 bases short, with 15 bases between. Germline V gene sequence: CDR1 MNHNS, CDR2 SASEGT. CDR3 length equals 15 residues. The DNA for the CDR3 is TGTGCCAGCAGTGGACTCAGGGGTTACGCAGATACGCAGTATTTT. This sequence encodes CASSGLRGYADTQYF.

The V and J genes are TRBV4-3 and TRBJ1-5; possible D gene TRBD1, 6 bases. Per germline, CDR1 LGHNA and CDR2 YSLEER. Trimming removed 5 bases at V and 2 bases at J, with 10 bases between. The CDR3 consists of 14 residues. The CDR3 region is CASSRGQGNQPQHF. Here the CDR3 DNA reads TGCGCCAGCAGCAGGGGACAAGGCAATCAGCCCCAGCATTTT.

The chain has TRBV27 and TRBJ2-5; TRBD1 aligns across 8 bases. V dropped 6 bases and J dropped 4; count of bases not matched to a gene: 13. Germline assignment: CDR1 MNHEY and CDR2 SMNVEV (reference sequence). There are 16 residues in the CDR3. CDR3 DNA sequence: TGTGCCAGCAGCCCCCCAGGGGGCCGTATCAGAGAGACCCAGTACTTC. This gives the protein CASSPPGGRIRETQYF.

This clone was seen a handful of times. This chain connects TRBV7-2 to TRBJ2-7; TRBD1 matches at 7 bases. The CDR3 contains 12 residues. V lost 5 bases and J lost 13; bases outside the gene matches: 11. Germline CDR1 and CDR2: SGHTA and FQGNSA. For the CDR3, the DNA is TGTGCCAGCAGCGCGGACAGGAGGCTTTTATACTTC. Amino acids: CASSADRRLLYF. Based on the CDR3 plus reference TRBV7-2 and TRBJ2-7, the full variable domain is GAGVSQSPSNKVTEKGKDVELRCDPISGHTALYWYRQSLGQGLEFLIYFQGNSAPDKSGLPSDRFSAERTGGSVSTLTIQRTQQEDSAVYLCASSADRRLLYFGPGTRLTVT.

This chain links TRBV7-3 with TRBJ2-5; 7 bases line up with TRBD2. The J call may be in error: the DNA end matches TRBJ2-7 better. This CDR3 has 13 amino acids. Germline loops: CDR1 SGHTA, CDR2 FQGTGA. In nucleotides, the CDR3 is TGTGCCAGCAGCTTAAACGGGGGGTACGAGCAGTACTTC. This translates into CASSLNGGYEQYF.

Points on this clone: The same CDR3 also results from other DNA sequences found in this sample. The V gene is TRBV7-9, the J gene TRBJ2-5; 12 bases align to TRBD1. The CDR3 is made up of 15 amino acids. The V segment lost 4 bases and the J segment 1 base; nucleotides outside the gene matches: 1. Germline CDR1 SEHNR, CDR2 FQNEAQ (reference sequence). The CDR3 DNA reads as TGTGCCAGCAGCTCGGGACAGGGGGCCCAAGAGACCCAGTACTTC. Its translation is CASSSGQGAQETQYF.

This chain's CDR3 is CASSVEGVSYNEQFF. The CDR3 nucleotides are TGCGCCAGCAGCGTGGAGGGGGTCTCCTACAATGAGCAGTTCTTC. This chain uses TRBV5-1 with TRBJ2-1, with D possibly being TRBD1 or TRBD2 (6 bases each). Trimming cost V 4 bases and J 0 bases, with 11 bases left between them. This CDR3 spans 15 amino acids. Germline lookup yields CDR1 SGHRS and CDR2 YFSETQ.

This clone came up once. The chain uses TRBV4-3 and TRBJ1-4; D is unclear. Per germline, CDR1 LGHNA and CDR2 YSLEER. Trimming took off 0 bases at V and 4 bases at J, with 9 bases between the two ends. This CDR3 region has 15 residues. The CDR3 region has the DNA TGCGCCAGCAGCCAAGAACCTTTCAGTAATGAAAAACTGTTTTTT. Its translation is CASSQEPFSNEKLFF.

The chain carries TRBV4-1 and TRBJ2-1; 10 bases match TRBD2. Germline lookup yields CDR1 MGHRA and CDR2 YSYEKL. With 4 bases clipped from V and 0 bases from J, the junction kept 21 bases outside the gene matches. This CDR3 comprises 22 residues. The CDR3 DNA reads TGCGCCAGCAGCCGCAAGATAAACGGGGGACTAGCGAATGTCGTCTCCTACAATGAGCAGTTCTTC. It codes for CASSRKINGGLANVVSYNEQFF.

The chain employs TRBV13 and TRBJ2-2; weak D call: TRBD1 (5 bases). The CDR3 runs 14 residues. V was trimmed by 3 bases and J by 1 base, leaving 6 bases between them. Germline lookup yields CDR1 PRHDT and CDR2 FYEKMQ (reference sequence). The CDR3 here is CASSFQGNTGELFF. The CDR3 DNA reads as TGTGCCAGCAGCTTCCAGGGGAACACCGGGGAGCTGTTTTTT.

The chain has TRBV5-1 and TRBJ2-7; 10 nucleotides line up with TRBD2. The CDR3 consists of 14 residues. V shed 5 bases, J shed 5 bases, and the junction held 7 bases outside the gene matches. CDR1 and CDR2 from the germline V gene are SGHRS and YFSETQ. The CDR3 sequence is CASRFGLAVDEQYF. The CDR3 nucleotides are TGCGCCAGCAGATTTGGACTAGCGGTCGACGAGCAGTACTTC.

This clone appeared once. The J gene is TRBJ2-5, the V gene TRBV27; D is uncertain. V was cut by 1 base and J by 5 bases, with 8 bases left in between. Germline V gene sequence: CDR1 MNHEY, CDR2 SMNVEV (reference sequence). There are 13 residues in the CDR3. DNA of the CDR3: TGTGCCAGCAGTTTATTGCGGTCCGAGACCCAGTACTTC. Amino acids: CASSLLRSETQYF.

This clone showed up just once. The gene calls are TRBV7-2 and TRBJ2-1; D not certain. This CDR3 region has 12 residues. Germline V gene sequence: CDR1 SGHTA, CDR2 FQGNSA. V lost 5 bases and J 9 bases, leaving 11 bases between the germline ends. The CDR3 DNA follows: TGTGCCAGCAGCCCACGTTCGAGTGAGCAGTTCTTC. Translation gives CASSPRSSEQFF.

The CDR3, as DNA: TGTGCCAGCAGCTTACGGGGGGAGACCCAGTACTTC. Its protein product is CASSLRGETQYF. The gene calls are TRBV7-2 and TRBJ2-5; perhaps TRBD2 as D (6 bases). The V end lost 2 bases, the J end lost 5 bases, and 6 bases lay between the germline ends. From germline, CDR1 is SGHTA and CDR2 FQGNSA. The CDR3 extends over 12 amino acids. Full variable domain (missing parts from reference TRBV7-2 and TRBJ2-5): GAGVSQSPSNKVTEKGKDVELRCDPISGHTALYWYRQSLGQGLEFLIYFQGNSAPDKSGLPSDRFSAERTGGSVSTLTIQRTQQEDSAVYLCASSLRGETQYFGPGTRLLVL.

The rearrangement links TRBV29-1 to TRBJ1-1, with a tentative D call TRBD1 (6 bases). Germline CDR1 reads SQVTM; CDR2 reads ANQGSEA. The CDR3 totals 14 residues. V gave up 4 bases and J gave up 0 bases, with 12 bases separating them. The CDR3 region is CSVVGGALNTEAFF. CDR3 DNA: TGCAGCGTTGTCGGGGGGGCCTTGAACACTGAAGCTTTCTTT. Combining the CDR3 with reference TRBV29-1 and TRBJ1-1 gives the whole variable domain SAVISQKPSRDICQRGTSLTIQCQVDSQVTMMFWYRQQPGQSLTLIATANQGSEATYESGFVIDKFPISRPNLTFSTLTVSNMSPEDSSIYLCSVVGGALNTEAFFGQGTRLTVV.

The chain has TRBV7-2 and TRBJ1-4; 9 nucleotides align to TRBD1. This CDR3 spans 13 amino acids. The V gene end was trimmed by 4 bases and the J gene end by 13 bases; junction bases not matched to a gene: 7. Germline V CDR1 and CDR2: SGHTA, FQGNSA. The CDR3 sequence: CASSSGTGTRLFF. The CDR3 DNA reads TGTGCCAGCAGCTCGGGGACAGGGACTCGACTGTTTTTT.

The chain has TRBV27 and TRBJ2-1; 10 nucleotides agree with TRBD2. CDR3 length: 16 residues. Unmatched junction bases numbered 12, after V lost 4 bases and J lost 9 bases. Germline assignment: CDR1 MNHEY and CDR2 SMNVEV (reference sequence). CDR3 in amino acids: CASSSLTSGRAGEQFF. CDR3 nucleotides: TGTGCCAGCAGTTCCCTTACGAGCGGGAGGGCCGGTGAGCAGTTCTTC.

The chain carries TRBV4-3 and TRBJ1-2, with D perhaps TRBD1 (6 bases). The CDR3 loop spans 18 amino acids. Trimming pared 1 base from V and 1 base from J, leaving 19 bases between. Per the germline V gene, CDR1 is LGHNA and CDR2 is YSLEER. CDR3 bases: TGCGCCAGCAGCCAAGCGCTCTTAGGGGGTAATTTTAACTATGGCTACACCTTC. It specifies CASSQALLGGNFNYGYTF.

The V gene is TRBV5-1, the J gene TRBJ2-2, with 7 bases lining up with TRBD1. This CDR3 is built from 15 residues. Trimming cost V 6 bases and J 6 bases; bases outside gene matches: 11. Germline V lookup: CDR1 SGHRS, CDR2 YFSETQ. The CDR3 DNA reads as TGCGCCAGCAACCAAGGGAACAGGGGAGCCGGGGAGCTGTTTTTT. Translated, it gives CASNQGNRGAGELFF.

The table lists this clone with many counts. The chain has TRBV19 and TRBJ1-2; TRBD1 aligns across 9 bases. The CDR3 length is 13 residues. V was pared by 7 bases and J by 8 bases, with 8 bases of the junction left unmatched. The germline gives CDR1 LNHDA, CDR2 SQIVND (reference sequence). The CDR3: CASNPQGAQGYTF. CDR3 coding DNA: TGTGCCAGTAACCCACAGGGGGCGCAGGGCTACACCTTC.

The V call is TRBV4-3, the J call TRBJ2-1; D is perhaps TRBD1 (5 bases). The CDR3 runs 14 residues. Trimming took off 1 base at V and 8 bases at J, with 12 bases between the two ends. The germline CDR1 and CDR2 sequences are LGHNA and YSLEER. For the CDR3, the DNA is TGCGCCAGCAGCCAAGCAGGGCTTGGGGATGAGCAGTTCTTC. Translated: CASSQAGLGDEQFF.

This chain joins TRBV5-1 and TRBJ1-6; 10 bases line up with TRBD1. Germline trimming cut 3 bases from V and 13 bases from J; bases unmatched to any gene: 10. CDR3 size: 15 residues. Germline loops: CDR1 SGHRS, CDR2 YFSETQ. As DNA, the CDR3 is TGCGCCAGCAGCTCTCTGACAGGGGGCGATCCGCCCCTCCACTTT. It yields the protein CASSSLTGGDPPLHF.